This is a list of T cell receptor beta chains from one sample in a study of cytomegalovirus exposure and HLA in healthy donors. Data came from immunoSEQ multiplex PCR; TCRdb stores just in-frame clones and leaves some out. This sample has some 45,000 clones, with around 50% found just once. Sequencing was performed on PBMCs. The receptors shown here come from a human donor in good health. CDR3s include the opening cysteine and the closing phenylalanine or tryptophan. The D gene is left open where the match is weak. Clone size is not always given. Where it is, it says once, few, many or a class for expanded clones.

TRBJ2-1 medium-sized TRBD1 TRBV10-3 14 CAISASGTGNEQFF TGTGCCATCAGTGCTTCCGGGACAGGGAATGAGCAGTTCTTC
TRBJ2-7 . . TRBV5-6 13 CASSLGRVYEQYF TGTGCCAGCAGCTTGGGCAGGGTCTACGAGCAGTACTTC
TRBJ2-1 . TRBD1 TRBV5-1 14 CASSSGTGGGEQFF TGCGCCAGCAGCAGCGGGACAGGGGGGGGTGAGCAGTTCTTC
TRBJ2-2 few TRBD2 TRBV28 15 CASTSGLANTGELFF TGTGCCAGCACCTCGGGACTAGCAAACACCGGGGAGCTGTTTTTT
TRBJ2-1 . TRBD2 TRBV4-2 15 CASSQGASGGNEQFF TGTGCCAGCAGCCAAGGGGCTAGCGGGGGGAATGAGCAGTTCTTC
TRBJ2-3 . . TRBV18 14 CASSRDRSTDTQYF TGTGCCAGCTCACGAGACAGGTCCACAGATACGCAGTATTTT
TRBJ1-5 . TRBD1 TRBV7-9 16 CASSLWTGGGGQPQHF TGTGCCAGCAGCTTATGGACAGGGGGAGGGGGTCAGCCCCAGCATTTT
TRBJ1-2 few . TRBV28 15 CASSLWSDFAYGYTF TGTGCCAGCAGTTTATGGTCAGACTTCGCCTATGGCTACACCTTC
TRBJ1-5 . . TRBV7-9 16 CASSLGGPYSNQPQHF TGTGCCAGCAGCTTAGGGGGGCCCTATAGCAATCAGCCCCAGCATTTT
TRBJ2-7 . TRBD2 TRBV6-6 12 CASGTSSYEQYF TGTGCCAGCGGGACTAGCAGTTACGAGCAGTACTTC
TRBJ2-1 medium-sized TRBD1 TRBV6-4 15 CASSDGQGTYNEQFF TGTGCCAGCAGTGACGGACAGGGGACCTACAATGAGCAGTTCTTC
TRBJ2-7 . TRBD1 TRBV5-6 14 CASSRPTTGGEQYF TGTGCCAGCAGCCGGCCTACGACAGGGGGGGAGCAGTACTTC
TRBJ2-1 . . TRBV19 15 CASIASDVDGGEQFF TGTGCCAGTATCGCTAGCGATGTCGATGGCGGTGAGCAGTTCTTC
TRBJ1-2 . TRBD1 TRBV2 12 CASRDRVYGYTF TGTGCCAGCCGGGACAGGGTCTATGGCTACACCTTC
TRBJ2-5 few TRBD2 TRBV4-3 20 CASSQDYRSTSGGYQETQYF TGCGCCAGCAGCCAAGATTATCGATCTACTAGCGGGGGGTACCAAGAGACCCAGTACTTC
TRBJ2-4 . TRBD1 TRBV5-1 17 CASSKGTGNLAKNIQYF TGCGCCAGCAGCAAAGGGACAGGAAACCTAGCCAAAAACATTCAGTACTTC
TRBJ1-1 . . TRBV29-1 14 CSVTPGGVNTEAFF TGCAGCGTAACCCCGGGGGGGGTAAACACTGAAGCTTTCTTT
TRBJ2-7 once TRBD1 TRBV18 16 CASSPRRGQDIYEQYF TGTGCCAGCTCACCTCGGCGGGGACAGGACATCTACGAGCAGTACTTC
TRBJ2-7 . TRBD1 TRBV18 18 CASSPPGTEEETFYEQYF TGTGCCAGCTCACCACCGGGGACAGAAGAAGAAACTTTCTACGAGCAGTACTTC
TRBJ2-5 few TRBD1 TRBV19 14 CASSVTGAGETQYF TGTGCCAGTAGTGTGACAGGGGCGGGAGAGACCCAGTACTTC
TRBJ2-3 . . TRBV7-6 13 CASSLSGTDTQYF TGTGCCAGCAGCTTATCAGGAACAGATACGCAGTATTTT
TRBJ1-4 . TRBD1 TRBV19 15 CASSSGDRGNEKLFF TGTGCCAGTAGTTCGGGGGACAGGGGAAACGAAAAACTGTTTTTT
TRBJ1-1 . TRBD1 TRBV5-5 14 CASSLRQGWSEAFF TGTGCCAGCAGCTTGAGACAGGGTTGGTCTGAAGCTTTCTTT
TRBJ2-5 few . TRBV14 13 CASSQGGWETQYF TGTGCCAGCAGCCAAGGCGGTTGGGAGACCCAGTACTTC
TRBJ2-7 . TRBD1 TRBV2 14 CASSVDRARDGWYF TGTGCCAGCAGTGTCGACAGGGCCCGAGACGGTTGGTACTTC
TRBJ1-4 . . TRBV4-1 14 CASSQVGLNEKLFF TGCGCCAGCAGCCAAGTTGGCCTTAATGAAAAACTGTTTTTT
TRBJ1-4 few TRBD1 TRBV11-2 13 CASTRQGGEKLFF TGTGCCAGCACCCGACAGGGAGGTGAAAAACTGTTTTTT
TRBJ2-5 . . TRBV7-2 12 CASSPDLETQYF TGTGCCAGCAGCCCCGACTTAGAGACCCAGTACTTC
TRBJ2-5 . . TRBV19 16 CASSGGVAGRAKEQYF TGTGCCAGTAGTGGCGGGGTAGCAGGCCGCGCCAAAGAGCAGTACTTC
TRBJ1-1 . . TRBV7-2 14 CASSFGGTQREAFF TGTGCCAGCAGCTTCGGGGGGACGCAGAGGGAAGCTTTCTTT
TRBJ2-5 . TRBD2 TRBV23-1 14 CASSQYGGAETQYF TGCGCCAGCAGTCAATACGGGGGGGCGGAGACCCAGTACTTC
TRBJ1-2 . TRBD1 TRBV27 15 CASRTKTGKKDGYTF TGTGCCAGCAGGACTAAGACAGGGAAAAAGGATGGCTACACCTTC
TRBJ1-2 . . TRBV29-1 11 CSVSSGGGYTF TGCAGCGTTAGTTCCGGAGGGGGCTACACCTTC
TRBJ2-7 few . TRBV7-9 17 CATGGPSGRPSSYEQYF TGTGCCACAGGGGGGCCTTCCGGGCGGCCCAGCTCCTACGAGCAGTACTTC
TRBJ1-1 . TRBD1 TRBV6-7 13 CASSYQGTVEAFF TGTGCCAGCAGTTATCAAGGGACAGTTGAAGCTTTCTTT
TRBJ2-6 . . TRBV27 16 CASSTNHRAGANVLTF TGTGCCAGCAGTACCAACCACAGGGCTGGGGCCAACGTCCTGACTTTC
TRBJ1-2 . . TRBV5-6 15 CASSLATGVNYGYTF TGTGCCAGCAGCCTGGCGACAGGTGTTAACTATGGCTACACCTTC
TRBJ1-3 once . TRBV7-6 14 CASSLAGGADTIYF TGTGCCAGCAGCTTAGCAGGCGGGGCTGACACCATATATTTT
TRBJ1-5 . . TRBV5-6 11 CASSFYQPQHF TGTGCCAGCAGCTTCTATCAGCCCCAGCATTTT
TRBJ1-2 . TRBD1 TRBV28 15 CASNNPRTGGYGYTF TGTGCCAGCAACAACCCAAGGACAGGGGGCTATGGCTACACCTTC
TRBJ2-7 . TRBD1 TRBV5-6 17 CASSLVVHRDRTSEQYF TGTGCCAGCAGCTTGGTCGTTCACCGGGACAGGACGTCCGAGCAGTACTTC
TRBJ1-1 few TRBD1 TRBV5-5 16 CASSQDRERGNTEAFF TGTGCCAGCAGCCAGGACAGGGAGCGGGGTAACACTGAAGCTTTCTTT
TRBJ2-7 . TRBD2 TRBV15 18 CATSGRTSGPRNAYEQYF TGTGCCACCAGCGGTCGGACTAGCGGGCCTCGAAACGCCTACGAGCAGTACTTC